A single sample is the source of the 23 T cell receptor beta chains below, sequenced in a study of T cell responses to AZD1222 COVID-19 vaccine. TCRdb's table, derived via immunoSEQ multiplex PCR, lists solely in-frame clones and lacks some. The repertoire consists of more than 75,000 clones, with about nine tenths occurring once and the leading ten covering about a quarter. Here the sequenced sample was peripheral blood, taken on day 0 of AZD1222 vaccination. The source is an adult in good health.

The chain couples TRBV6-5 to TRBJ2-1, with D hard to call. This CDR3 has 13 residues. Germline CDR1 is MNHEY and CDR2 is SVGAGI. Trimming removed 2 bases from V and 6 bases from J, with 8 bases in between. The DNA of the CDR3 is TGTGCCAGCAGTTACGGAGCCCCCAATGAGCAGTTCTTC. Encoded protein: CASSYGAPNEQFF.

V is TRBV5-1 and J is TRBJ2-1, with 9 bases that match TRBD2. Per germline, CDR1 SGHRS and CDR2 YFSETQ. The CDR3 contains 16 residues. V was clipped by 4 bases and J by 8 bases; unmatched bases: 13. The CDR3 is CASSKDLAGRVDEQFF. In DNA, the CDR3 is TGCGCCAGCAGCAAGGATCTAGCGGGAAGAGTAGATGAGCAGTTCTTC. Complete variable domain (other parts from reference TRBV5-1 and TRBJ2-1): KAGVTQTPRYLIKTRGQQVTLSCSPISGHRSVSWYQQTPGQGLQFLFEYFSETQRNKGNFPGRFSGRQFSNSRSEMNVSTLELGDSALYLCASSKDLAGRVDEQFFGPGTRLTVL.

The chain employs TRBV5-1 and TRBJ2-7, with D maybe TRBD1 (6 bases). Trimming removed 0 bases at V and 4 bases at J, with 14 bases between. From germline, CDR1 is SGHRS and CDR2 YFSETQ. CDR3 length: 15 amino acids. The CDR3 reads CASSLAPGAGYEQYF. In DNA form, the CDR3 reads TGCGCCAGCAGCTTGGCCCCAGGGGCAGGTTACGAGCAGTACTTC. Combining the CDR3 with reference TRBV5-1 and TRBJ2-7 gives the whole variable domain KAGVTQTPRYLIKTRGQQVTLSCSPISGHRSVSWYQQTPGQGLQFLFEYFSETQRNKGNFPGRFSGRQFSNSRSEMNVSTLELGDSALYLCASSLAPGAGYEQYFGPGTRLTVT.

CDR3 DNA: TGTGCCAGCAGTTTAAACAACAACTATGGCTACACCTTC. Its protein is CASSLNNNYGYTF. The rearrangement joins TRBV28 to TRBJ1-2, with D hard to call. Germline V gene sequence: CDR1 MDHEN, CDR2 SYDVKM. The CDR3 has 13 amino acids. Trimming shortened V by 2 bases and J by 2 bases, and 6 bases separated the two germline ends.

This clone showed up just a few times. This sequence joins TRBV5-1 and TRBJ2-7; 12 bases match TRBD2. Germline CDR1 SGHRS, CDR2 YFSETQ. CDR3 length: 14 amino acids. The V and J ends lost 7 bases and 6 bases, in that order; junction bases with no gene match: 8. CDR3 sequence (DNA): TGCGCCAGCGCCTCCGGACTAGCGGGATCCGAGCAGTACTTC. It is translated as CASASGLAGSEQYF. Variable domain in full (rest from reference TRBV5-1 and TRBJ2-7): KAGVTQTPRYLIKTRGQQVTLSCSPISGHRSVSWYQQTPGQGLQFLFEYFSETQRNKGNFPGRFSGRQFSNSRSEMNVSTLELGDSALYLCASASGLAGSEQYFGPGTRLTVT.

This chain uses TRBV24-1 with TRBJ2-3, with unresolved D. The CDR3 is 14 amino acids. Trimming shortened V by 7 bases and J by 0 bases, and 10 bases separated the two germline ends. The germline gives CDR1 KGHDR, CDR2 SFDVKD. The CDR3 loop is CATRAKSSTDTQYF. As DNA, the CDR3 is TGTGCCACCAGGGCCAAATCAAGCACAGATACGCAGTATTTT.

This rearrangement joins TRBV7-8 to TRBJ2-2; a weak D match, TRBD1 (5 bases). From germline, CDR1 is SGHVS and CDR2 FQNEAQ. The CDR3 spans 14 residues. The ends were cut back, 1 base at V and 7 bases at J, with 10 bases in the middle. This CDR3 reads CASSLVSGNGELFF. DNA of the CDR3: TGTGCCAGCAGCTTAGTTTCAGGGAACGGGGAGCTGTTTTTT. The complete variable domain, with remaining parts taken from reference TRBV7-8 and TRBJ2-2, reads GAGVSQSPRYKVAKRGQDVALRCDPISGHVSLFWYQQALGQGPEFLTYFQNEAQLDKSGLPSDRFFAERPEGSVSTLKIQRTQQEDSAVYLCASSLVSGNGELFFGEGSRLTVL.

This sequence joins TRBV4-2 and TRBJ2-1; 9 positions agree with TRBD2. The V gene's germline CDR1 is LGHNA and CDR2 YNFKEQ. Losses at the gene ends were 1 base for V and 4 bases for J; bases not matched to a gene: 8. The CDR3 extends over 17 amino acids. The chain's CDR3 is CASSQAASGIGYNEQFF. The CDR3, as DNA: TGTGCCAGCAGCCAAGCGGCTAGCGGGATAGGATACAATGAGCAGTTCTTC.

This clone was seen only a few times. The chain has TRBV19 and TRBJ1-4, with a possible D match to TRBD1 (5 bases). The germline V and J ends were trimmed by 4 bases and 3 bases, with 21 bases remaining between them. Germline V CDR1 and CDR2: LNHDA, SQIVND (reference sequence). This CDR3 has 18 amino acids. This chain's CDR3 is CASSTLFLQGVANEKLFF. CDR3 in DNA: TGTGCCAGTAGTACCCTCTTTCTGCAGGGAGTGGCTAATGAAAAACTGTTTTTT.

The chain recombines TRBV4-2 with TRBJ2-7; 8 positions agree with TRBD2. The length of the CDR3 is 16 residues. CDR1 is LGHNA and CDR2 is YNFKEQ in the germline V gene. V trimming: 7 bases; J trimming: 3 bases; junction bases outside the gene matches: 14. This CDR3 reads CASMGQRQREHYEQYF. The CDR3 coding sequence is TGTGCCAGCATGGGGCAGCGCCAGCGGGAGCACTACGAGCAGTACTTC.

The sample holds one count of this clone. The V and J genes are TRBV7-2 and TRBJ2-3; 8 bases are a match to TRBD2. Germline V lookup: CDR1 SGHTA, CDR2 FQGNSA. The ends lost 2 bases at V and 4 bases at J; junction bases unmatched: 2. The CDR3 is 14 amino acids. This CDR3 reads CASSLTGGPDTQYF. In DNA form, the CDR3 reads TGTGCCAGCAGCTTAACGGGAGGGCCAGATACGCAGTATTTT. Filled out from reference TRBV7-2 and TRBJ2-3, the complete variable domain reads GAGVSQSPSNKVTEKGKDVELRCDPISGHTALYWYRQSLGQGLEFLIYFQGNSAPDKSGLPSDRFSAERTGGSVSTLTIQRTQQEDSAVYLCASSLTGGPDTQYFGPGTRLTVL.

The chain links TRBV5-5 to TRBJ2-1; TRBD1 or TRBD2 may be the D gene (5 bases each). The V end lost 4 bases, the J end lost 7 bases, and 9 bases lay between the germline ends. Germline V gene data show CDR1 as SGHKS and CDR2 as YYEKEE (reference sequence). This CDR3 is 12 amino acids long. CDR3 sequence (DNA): TGTGCCAGCAGCATTGGGGGAAATGAGCAGTTCTTC. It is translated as CASSIGGNEQFF. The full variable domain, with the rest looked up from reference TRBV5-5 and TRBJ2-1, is DAGVTQSPTHLIKTRGQQVTLRCSPISGHKSVSWYQQVLGQGPQFIFQYYEKEERGRGNFPDRFSARQFPNYSSELNVNALLLGDSALYLCASSIGGNEQFFGPGTRLTVL.

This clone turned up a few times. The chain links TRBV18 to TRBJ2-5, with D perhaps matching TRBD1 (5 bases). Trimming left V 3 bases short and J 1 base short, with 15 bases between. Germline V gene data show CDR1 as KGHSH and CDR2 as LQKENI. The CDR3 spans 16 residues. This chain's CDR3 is CASSPFLLDSQETQYF. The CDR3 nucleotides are TGTGCCAGCTCACCGTTTCTACTCGACAGCCAAGAGACCCAGTACTTC.

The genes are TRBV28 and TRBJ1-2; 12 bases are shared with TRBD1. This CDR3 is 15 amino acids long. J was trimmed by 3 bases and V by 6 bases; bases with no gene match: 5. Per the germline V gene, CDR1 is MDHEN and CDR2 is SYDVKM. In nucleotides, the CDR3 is TGTGCCAGCAGCTTGGGACAGGGGGCTCACTATGGCTACACCTTC. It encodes CASSLGQGAHYGYTF.

This CDR3 is CASSRTVVAKNIQYF. DNA of the CDR3: TGTGCCAGTAGTAGGACGGTCGTAGCCAAAAACATTCAGTACTTC. This rearrangement joins TRBV19 to TRBJ2-4; D remains ambiguous. The germline V and J ends were trimmed by 4 bases and 0 bases, with 10 bases remaining between them. CDR1 and CDR2 (germline): LNHDA, SQIVND (reference sequence). This CDR3 is built from 15 residues. Filled out from reference TRBV19 and TRBJ2-4, the complete variable domain reads DGGITQSPKYLFRKEGQNVTLSCEQNLNHDAMYWYRQDPGQGLRLIYYSQIVNDFQKGDIAEGYSVSREKKESFPLTVTSAQKNPTAFYLCASSRTVVAKNIQYFGAGTRLSVL.

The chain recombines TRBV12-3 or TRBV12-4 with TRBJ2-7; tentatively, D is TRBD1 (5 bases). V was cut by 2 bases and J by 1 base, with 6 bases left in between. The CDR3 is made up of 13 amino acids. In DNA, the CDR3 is TGTGCCAGCAGTTTACAGGGTTCCTACGAGCAGTACTTC. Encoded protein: CASSLQGSYEQYF.

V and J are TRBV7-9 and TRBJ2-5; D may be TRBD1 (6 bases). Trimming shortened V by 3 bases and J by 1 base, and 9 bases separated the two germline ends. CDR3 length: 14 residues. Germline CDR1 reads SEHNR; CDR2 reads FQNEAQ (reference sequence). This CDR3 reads CASSLRDTQETQYF. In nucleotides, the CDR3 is TGTGCCAGCAGCTTGAGGGACACCCAAGAGACCCAGTACTTC.

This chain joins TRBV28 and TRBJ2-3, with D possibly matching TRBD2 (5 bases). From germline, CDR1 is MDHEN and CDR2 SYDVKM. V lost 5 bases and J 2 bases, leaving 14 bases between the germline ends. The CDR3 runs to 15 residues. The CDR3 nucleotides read TGTGCCAGCAGTCGACTATTTTTCCACACAGATACGCAGTATTTT. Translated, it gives CASSRLFFHTDTQYF.

The CDR3 loop is CASSLATSVDGYTF. The CDR3 DNA reads as TGTGCCAGCAGCTTAGCGACGTCCGTCGATGGCTACACCTTC. V and J are TRBV7-2 and TRBJ1-2; the D is unclear. V was pared by 0 bases and J by 6 bases, with 11 bases between. The CDR3 runs to 14 residues. Germline values: CDR1 SGHTA, CDR2 FQGNSA.

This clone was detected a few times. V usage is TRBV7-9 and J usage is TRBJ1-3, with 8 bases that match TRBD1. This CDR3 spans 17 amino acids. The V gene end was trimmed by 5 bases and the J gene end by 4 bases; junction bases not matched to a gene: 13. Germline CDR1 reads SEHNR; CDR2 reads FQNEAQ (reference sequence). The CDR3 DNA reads TGTGCCAGCAGCCCCCGGACAGGGCTAATTGGGGGAAACACCATATATTTT. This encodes CASSPRTGLIGGNTIYF.

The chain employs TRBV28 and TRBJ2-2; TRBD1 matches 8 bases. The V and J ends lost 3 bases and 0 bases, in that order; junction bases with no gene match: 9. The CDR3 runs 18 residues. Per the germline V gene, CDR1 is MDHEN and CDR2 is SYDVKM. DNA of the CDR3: TGTGCCAGCAGTTTCCTTAGCAGGGGGCCTTCGAACACCGGGGAGCTGTTTTTT. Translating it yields CASSFLSRGPSNTGELFF.

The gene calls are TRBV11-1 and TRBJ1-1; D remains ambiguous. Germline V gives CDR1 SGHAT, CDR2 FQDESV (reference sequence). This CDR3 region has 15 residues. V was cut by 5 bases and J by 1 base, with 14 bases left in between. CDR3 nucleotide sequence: TGTGCCAGCAGCAGACCGGACCACGGGAACACTGAAGCTTTCTTT. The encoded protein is CASSRPDHGNTEAFF. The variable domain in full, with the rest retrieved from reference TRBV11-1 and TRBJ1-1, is EAEVAQSPRYKITEKSQAVAFWCDPISGHATLYWYRQILGQGPELLVQFQDESVVDDSQLPKDRFSAERLKGVDSTLKIQPAELGDSAMYLCASSRPDHGNTEAFFGQGTRLTVV.

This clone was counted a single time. CDR3 in DNA: TGTGCCAGCAGTTTAAACGGGATTGGGTCCAATGAGCAGTTCTTC. Its translation is CASSLNGIGSNEQFF. The V call is TRBV28, the J call TRBJ2-1; TRBD2 might be the D (5 bases). The germline gives CDR1 MDHEN, CDR2 SYDVKM. The V end lost 2 bases, the J end lost 6 bases, and 14 bases lay between the germline ends. This CDR3 has 15 residues.